This T cell receptor beta chain was sequenced for a study of cytomegalovirus exposure and HLA in healthy donors. Overall study findings and caveats: One later analysis reportedly identified an Asian-associated ancestry cluster that showed fewer N-insertions than the roughly 670-donor mean. Within the data, a cluster of highly shared sequence variants was likely a sequencing artifact. Reports indicate that TCR beta sequences accurately predicted the HLA-A and HLA-B alleles of most subjects.

Comment on this clone: Its antigen is as yet unknown.

The V segment lost 1 base and the J segment 8 bases; nucleotides outside the gene matches: 7. CDR1 is MNHNS and CDR2 is SASEGT in the germline V gene. CDR3 length equals 15 residues. With 60 Vbeta and 13 Jbeta primers, the PCR was carried out. Data came from immunoSEQ multiplex PCR; TCRdb stores just in-frame clones and leaves some out. The sample contains 160,000 or so clones, approximately 75% of which appear only once. The sequenced sample was PBMCs. The receptor comes from a man aged 50-59 years in good health and CMV-seropositive. This chain joins TRBV6-1 and TRBJ1-2, with 10 bases aligning to TRBD1. CDR3 coding DNA: TGTGCCAGCAGTGAAGAAGGGACAGGGGCCGGCGGCTACACCTTC. This gives the protein CASSEEGTGAGGYTF.